The 8 T cell receptor beta chains given below trace back to one sample, sequenced in a study of CD8 T cell repertoires and HIV-1 epitope variants. Clones were read by immunoSEQ multiplex PCR, and TCRdb kept only the in-frame ones, dropping some. The sample carries about 95,000 clones, roughly 77% recorded once. Sequenced material: uncultured baseline CD8+ T cells from peripheral blood mononuclear cells (PBMCs). The receptors were sampled from a male donor with HIV.

This clone was picked up one time. This sequence joins TRBV30 and TRBJ2-3, with 10 bases lining up with TRBD1. The CDR3 is 15 residues long. Trimming cost V 2 bases and J 4 bases; bases outside gene matches: 6. The V gene's germline CDR1 is GTSNPN and CDR2 SVGIG (reference sequence). CDR3 loop: CAWSLGTGEADTQYF. The CDR3 coding sequence is TGTGCCTGGAGTCTTGGGACAGGGGAGGCAGATACGCAGTATTTT.

For the CDR3, the DNA is TGTGCCAGCAGCTTGATGACAGCCCAAAACTATGGCTACACCTTC. Its translation is CASSLMTAQNYGYTF. The chain employs TRBV5-6 and TRBJ1-2, with a possible D match to TRBD1 (5 bases). This CDR3 comprises 15 residues. Germline assignment: CDR1 SGHDT and CDR2 YYEEEE. V lost 1 base, J lost 2 bases, and 12 bases lay in between.

The chain has TRBV7-8 and TRBJ2-7; 11 nucleotides agree with TRBD2. The CDR3 is 15 residues long. The V gene's germline CDR1 is SGHVS and CDR2 FQNEAQ. The V and J ends lost 5 bases and 5 bases, in that order; junction bases with no gene match: 8. CDR3 loop: CASSGRLAGFHEQYF. The CDR3 nucleotides are TGTGCCAGCAGCGGACGACTAGCGGGATTCCACGAGCAGTACTTC.

This rearrangement joins TRBV6-1 to TRBJ2-7; D is undetermined. The germline CDR1 and CDR2 sequences are MNHNS and SASEGT. Trimming stripped 6 bases from V and 6 bases from J, with 12 bases between. The CDR3 runs to 12 residues. Here the CDR3 reads CASSRPLGEQYF. In DNA, the CDR3 is TGTGCCAGCAGCAGACCCCTGGGCGAGCAGTACTTC.

The chain carries TRBV9 and TRBJ2-4, with 10 bases that match TRBD2. Losses at the gene ends were 1 base for V and 2 bases for J; bases not matched to a gene: 3. Germline lookup yields CDR1 SGDLS and CDR2 YYNGEE. CDR3 length: 16 amino acids. CDR3 DNA sequence: TGTGCCAGCAGCGTATATAGCGGGGGGACCAAAAACATTCAGTACTTC. Its translation is CASSVYSGGTKNIQYF. Based on the CDR3 plus reference TRBV9 and TRBJ2-4, the full variable domain is DSGVTQTPKHLITATGQRVTLRCSPRSGDLSVYWYQQSLDQGLQFLIQYYNGEERAKGNILERFSAQQFPDLHSELNLSSLELGDSALYFCASSVYSGGTKNIQYFGAGTRLSVL.

The chain combines TRBV7-2 with TRBJ1-1; D ambiguous. The CDR3 loop spans 13 amino acids. Germline CDR1 is SGHTA and CDR2 is FQGNSA. Trimming left V 0 bases short and J 4 bases short, with 6 bases between. CDR3 residues: CASSLAWATEAFF. The CDR3 DNA reads TGTGCCAGCAGCTTAGCTTGGGCCACTGAAGCTTTCTTT.

The table lists this clone with a few counts. V and J are TRBV5-4 and TRBJ1-1; 9 bases agree with TRBD1. CDR1 and CDR2 (germline): SGHNT, YYREEE (reference sequence). J was trimmed by 2 bases and V by 4 bases; bases with no gene match: 9. This CDR3 is built from 16 residues. In DNA, the CDR3 is TGTGCCAGCAGCAAGGACAGGGGCCGGTTTAACACTGAAGCTTTCTTT. Translating it yields CASSKDRGRFNTEAFF.

This rearrangement joins TRBV29-1 to TRBJ2-3; no firm D call. Germline loops: CDR1 SQVTM, CDR2 ANQGSEA. The CDR3 runs 14 residues. Deletions cut 1 base from V and 1 base from J, with 9 bases between. This CDR3 reads CSVEGTAGTDTQYF. DNA for the CDR3: TGCAGCGTTGAAGGGACCGCTGGCACAGATACGCAGTATTTT.